This T cell receptor beta chain was identified during a study of shared T cell receptors in the human thymus (dated by TCRdb to the early 2020s). General notes on the study: The study examined how self-reactive, shared T-cell receptor alpha chains are generated in the human thymus.

The protocol used for the library was the immunoSEQ multiplex PCR assay. The source is immuneACCESS, and TCRdb retained only in-frame sequences with V and J called. Part of the clones is not carried over; for the studies checked, unresolved V genes explain less than half of this, and the remainder is unexplained. Recorded for this sample are roughly 68,000 clones; 90% to 95% of them occurred a single time. In total, the top ten clones hold approximately 0.03% of the sample. From the cysteine through the phenylalanine, the CDR3 covers 17 amino acids. Only the CDR3 DNA is retained, 51 bases long and in frame from the first base. Ends trimmed: V by 3 bases, J by 5 bases; bases unmatched to a gene: 14. The germline V gene (reference sequence) sets CDR1 to LNHDA and CDR2 to SQIVND. A word on this clone: Its target antigen remains unknown. No much larger clone is present one base from it, and per-base qualities are unavailable.

The sample was thymocytes. This receptor was identified in a human donor. Recombination linked TRBV19 to TRBJ2-5; TRBD1 fits 8 bases in the junction. The sequence in DNA is TGTGCCAGTAGTATTTCGAAAGGACAGGGCGGAGAGGAGACCCAGTACTTC. This gives the protein CASSISKGQGGEETQYF.